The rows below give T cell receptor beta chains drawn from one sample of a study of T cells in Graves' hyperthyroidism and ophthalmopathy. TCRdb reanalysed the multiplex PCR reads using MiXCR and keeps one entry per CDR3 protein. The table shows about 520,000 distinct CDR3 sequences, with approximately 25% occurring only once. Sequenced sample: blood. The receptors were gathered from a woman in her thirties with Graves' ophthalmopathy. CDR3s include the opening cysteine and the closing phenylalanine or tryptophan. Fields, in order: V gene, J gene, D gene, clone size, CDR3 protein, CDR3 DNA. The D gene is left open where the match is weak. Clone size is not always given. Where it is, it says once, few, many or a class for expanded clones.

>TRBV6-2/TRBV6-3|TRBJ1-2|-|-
CASSATRYGYTF
TGTGCCAGCAGCGCAACGCGCTATGGCTACACCTTC
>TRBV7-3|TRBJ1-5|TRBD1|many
CASSLGTGNSNQPQHF
TGTGCCAGCAGCTTAGGGACAGGGAATAGCAATCAGCCCCAGCATTTT
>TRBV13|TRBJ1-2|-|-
CASSKRDNPTRSYGYTF
TGTGCCAGCAGCAAGAGGGACAACCCCACGAGGAGCTATGGCTACACCTTC
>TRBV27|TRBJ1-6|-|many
CASSPGRGNSPLHF
TGTGCCAGCAGTCCCGGCAGGGGCAACTCACCCCTCCACTTT
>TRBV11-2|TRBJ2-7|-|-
CASSFGQGSLEQYF
TGTGCCAGCAGCTTCGGCCAGGGTTCCCTTGAGCAGTACTTC
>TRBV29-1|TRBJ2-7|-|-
CSASIYEQYF
TGCAGCGCCTCAATCTACGAGCAGTACTTC
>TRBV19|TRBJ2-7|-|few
CASSIVLRGPSISYEQYF
TGTGCCAGTAGTATTGTGTTGAGGGGACCATCAATCTCCTACGAGCAGTACTTC
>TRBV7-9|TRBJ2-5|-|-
CASNRGGRGETQYF
TGTGCCAGCAACCGAGGCGGGCGCGGTGAGACCCAGTACTTC
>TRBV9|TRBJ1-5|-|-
CASSAWGRGRWQPQHF
TGTGCCAGCAGCGCGTGGGGCAGGGGAAGGTGGCAGCCCCAGCATTTT
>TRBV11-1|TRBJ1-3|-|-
CASSPTRLGTGNTIYF
TGTGCCAGCAGCCCCACCCGTTTGGGTACTGGAAACACCATATATTTT
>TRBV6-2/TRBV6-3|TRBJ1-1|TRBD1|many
CASSYSLDRDPANTEAFF
TGTGCCAGCAGTTACTCCCTCGACAGGGATCCGGCGAACACTGAAGCTTTCTTT
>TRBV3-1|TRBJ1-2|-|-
CASSYDRGYTF
TGTGCCAGCAGCTATGACCGTGGCTACACCTTC